The entry below gives a single T cell receptor beta chain sequence along with its context. Its specific antigen is unknown. No base quality information exists; no much larger clone differs at one position. Including the terminal cysteine and phenylalanine, the CDR3 comprises 13 residues. The only DNA kept is the CDR3, 39 bases in frame from the first base. V gives up 3 bases and J gives up 4 bases, and the segment between their germline ends measures 10 bases. Via the germline V gene, CDR1 is SGHTA and CDR2 FQGNSA. These data come from a study of cytomegalovirus exposure and HLA in healthy donors (dated by TCRdb to about 2017). For context, the study as a whole: In an earlier analysis of approximately 500 of the donors, about 260 Gb of sequence data and about 110 million unique TCR beta sequences from some 170 million T cells were reported. About 320 gigabases of sequencing data and 70 million to 100 million unique TCR sequences were included in an early release covering about 700 HLA-typed donors. Among the roughly 400 genotyped donors, around 81% belonged to the genetic ancestry cluster associated with self-reported Caucasian donors. The study aimed to test whether signatures of past pathogen exposure could be identified by cataloging public T cell receptors. The T cell repertoires of several hundred subjects were profiled by immunosequencing and related to cytomegalovirus serostatus. In addition to the first cohort of 666 subjects, a separate validation cohort of approximately 120 different subjects was used. To predict cytomegalovirus infection status, the study combined high-throughput TCR immunosequencing, statistical association of individual TCRs with disease status, and machine learning. In a later analysis, previously published TCR beta repertoires from about 670 donors were re-analyzed and high-resolution HLA genotyping was added so that TCR occurrence patterns could be studied. Rather than using new phenotypic data, the later analysis identified candidate immune exposures from TCR beta sequences and from how often those sequences occurred across donors. In an earlier analysis of several hundred of the donors, high-throughput TCR beta sequencing was used to judge whether each TCR beta V gene segment behaved as functional or pseudogenic. Donor age, sex, ethnicity and CMV serostatus were collected together with the repertoire data. In a later genetic analysis, genome-wide SNP genotypes for about 65% of the roughly 700 donors were used, and that subset was treated as a discovery cohort. All discovery cohort repertoires had been generated on a single sequencing platform. Both class I and class II loci were covered by HLA typing, at four-digit resolution. Typing coverage differed by locus: A, B, C, DRB1 and DQB1 were typed in about 620-640 donors, DQA1 in roughly 510, DPA1 in 600 to 610, and DPB1 in just under 490. Four to six DR-DQ haplotypes were handled as single units for association and clustering, since linkage in the cohort was strong. Across around 400 genotyped donors of the cohort, an average of about 220,000 unique TCR beta nucleotide sequences per donor were sequenced, and roughly a sixth of those sequences were non-productive.

The library was made by the immunoSEQ multiplex PCR assay. The multiplex PCR relied on a mix of 60 forward primers for TCR Vbeta segments and 13 reverse primers for TCR Jbeta segments. Amplification of the CDR3 region of rearranged TCR beta genes was performed with a multiplex PCR assay on genomic DNA. The Illumina HiSeq System was used to sequence the amplified TCR beta libraries as 87-base-pair reads. The paper's data handling went like this. A later analysis counted some 74 million unique TCR beta chains across the 690 or so repertoires, and around 12 million of these chains were shared by at least two donors. To remove PCR and sequencing errors, raw reads were error-corrected and collapsed into unique sequences using a nearest-neighbor algorithm that merged closely related sequences. Alignment of CDR3 sequences to IMGT reference sequences was used to assign V, D and J gene segments. For a sequence to be retained, a match of at least six nucleotides was required to both a V gene segment and a J gene segment. A rearrangement counted as productive if the CDR3 had no stop codons and remained in frame with V and J, and every other rearrangement counted as non-productive. CDR3 was defined by IMGT convention, running from the second conserved V-encoded cysteine to the conserved J-encoded phenylalanine. In an earlier analysis of around 600 of the donors, sequences lacking an unambiguous match to a single V gene segment were excluded. An earlier analysis of 550 to 650 of the donors classified V segments as functional when productive rearrangements were above 56.7% and as segregating when the standard deviation between donors was above 5%. A statistical classification framework was built for diagnosing cytomegalovirus status from the catalog of TCR beta chain sequences. In a later analysis, TCR nucleotide sequences were compared against IMGT/GENE-DB human TR gene sequences so that V and J genes could be assigned. Using the TCRdist pipeline, a later analysis assigned CDR3 sequences along with most-parsimonious VDJ recombination scenarios. In a later analysis, each TCR beta chain was defined by its CDR3 amino acid sequence together with its V-gene family, and reads without a unique V-gene family were excluded. A later analysis removed over 500 highly shared, low-generation-probability nucleotide sequences to deal with suspected cross-contamination and a sequencing artifact. In a later analysis, a clonal expansion index for each public chain was calculated from normalized within-repertoire ranks of inferred template counts. A later analysis computed generation probabilities with a VDJ recombination model fitted to out-of-frame rearrangements, and checked the results against IGoR. A later analysis scored TCR-TCR, TCR-HLA and TCR-CMV co-occurrence with hypergeometric tests, applying a repertoire-size bias correction to TCR pairs. False discovery rates were estimated in a later analysis by permuting HLA or CMV assignments 20 times. In a later analysis, co-occurring TCRs were grouped using DBSCAN, with TCRdist sequence similarity added in when clustering inside HLA-allele-positive subsets. Co-occurrence clustering excluded repertoires with fewer than 30,000 or more than 120,000 public chains, plus five with anomalous nucleotide sharing. TCRdb stores this immuneACCESS table with in-frame sequences only. Part of the clones is absent; in the studies checked, under half of the shortfall reflects unresolved V genes, and no reason is known for the rest. V, J and clone size reflect that table, while D and trimming were determined from the DNA. Recorded for this sample are about 250,000 clones; approximately 80% of them occurred a single time. The ten largest clones take up approximately 0.3% of the sample.

The cohort was made up of under 800 healthy bone marrow donors. At the time of sampling, every cohort member was nominally healthy, though immune exposures that went unrecorded were likely present. The donor tested CMV seronegative and was one of the 352 seronegative cohort members. Each donor provided a peripheral blood sample, and peripheral blood mononuclear cells were used for TCR beta sequencing. Genomic DNA was extracted from the blood cell samples with the Qiagen DNeasy Blood Extraction Kit. The research as a whole found: At a false discovery rate of 0.05, a later analysis linked some 18,000 TCR beta sequences to specific HLA alleles. In a later genetic analysis, fewer N-insertions in productive TCRs were reported among donors in an Asian-associated ancestry cluster than the roughly 700-donor mean. Linkage disequilibrium might explain the correlated functional status among segregating V segments, but an unknown experimental factor could not be excluded. Because HLA typing was missing for some donors at each locus, association tests included only the typed subset. V-gene and J-gene trimming of TCR beta chains was associated with a missense DCLRE1C variant in a later genetic analysis, and the association was replicated in an independent cohort. Assigning TCR associations to individual alleles was difficult when HLA alleles, especially DR and DQ, strongly co-occurred. Most TCR sequences were seen in very few donors, while some public TCRs were found in many individuals. Because counts were too low, some 17 rarely observed V segments, including chromosome 9 orphons, were excluded from the earlier analysis of around 640 of the donors. Some IMGT-functional V segments, including TRBV6-2 and TRBV6-3, could not be told apart with the 87-base-pair reads, so those segments were excluded. In an earlier analysis of more than 500 of the donors, most TCR beta V segments appeared in productive rearrangements about 87% or about 30% of the time, broadly matching IMGT annotations. In a later analysis, several top co-occurrence clusters were reported to appear linked to parvovirus B19, influenza, CMV and Epstein-Barr virus. Compared with equally common non-associated chains, HLA-associated TCR beta chains in a later analysis were more clonally expanded and had lower generation probabilities. A later analysis found that most CMV-associated TCR beta chains appeared HLA-restricted, with HLA associations seemingly driven largely by CMV exposure. A further reported finding was that TCR beta sequences accurately predicted the HLA-A and HLA-B alleles for most subjects in the first cohort. Three of the identified cytomegalovirus-associated TCR beta chains were confirmed in vitro to be specific for cytomegalovirus antigens. The sequencing pipeline was judged likely to have produced a cluster of highly shared sequence variants as a technical artifact. Only TCR beta chains were sequenced in this cohort, and the absence of alpha or paired-chain data limited detectable features. Cytomegalovirus status was reported to be diagnosed by the classifier with high specificity and sensitivity in both the original and validation cohorts. The study listed over 150 TCR beta chains as associated with cytomegalovirus. A later analysis found that TCR association rates varied across HLA loci, with DRB1 alleles showing the most associated TCRs and HLA-C alleles the fewest. According to the authors, the approach could potentially be generalized to other disease states and immunological phenotypes. Immune exposure information for the cohort was limited to CMV serostatus. Presence/absence analyses assumed roughly uniform sequencing depth across donors, an assumption that may not hold.

The receptor comes from a girl aged 2 to 9 in good health and CMV-seronegative. Here the chain combines TRBV7-2 and TRBJ2-7, with an unclear D gene assignment. Sequencing was carried out using PBMCs. The sequence in DNA is TGTGCCAGCAGCTTGAACAGACCGTACGAGCAGTACTTC. Its protein product is CASSLNRPYEQYF.